This paragraph covers one T cell receptor beta chain sequence. These data originate in a study of OX40 agonist ivuxolimab in advanced cancers. CDR3 length: 16 amino acids. The V gene lost 6 bases and the J gene lost 0 bases, with 17 bases spanning the gap. Germline V lookup: CDR1 MDHEN, CDR2 SYDVKM. TCRdb's table, derived via immunoSEQ multiplex PCR, lists solely in-frame clones and lacks some. The sample contains roughly 70,000 clones, around 87% of which appear only once. Blood got drawn at baseline, again on cycle 4 day 1, and then on cycle 7 day 1. The chain couples TRBV28 to TRBJ1-1, with D possibly matching TRBD1 (6 bases). This specimen consisted of CD4+ or CD8+ T cells sorted from blood, obtained in a trial of the OX40 agonist ivuxolimab. The clonotype comes from an adult with an advanced solid tumor such as melanoma, head and neck, liver or kidney cancer. The CDR3 region is CASSRRRGIMNTEAFF. The CDR3 region has the DNA TGTGCCAGCAGCCGAAGGAGGGGGATAATGAACACTGAAGCTTTCTTT.